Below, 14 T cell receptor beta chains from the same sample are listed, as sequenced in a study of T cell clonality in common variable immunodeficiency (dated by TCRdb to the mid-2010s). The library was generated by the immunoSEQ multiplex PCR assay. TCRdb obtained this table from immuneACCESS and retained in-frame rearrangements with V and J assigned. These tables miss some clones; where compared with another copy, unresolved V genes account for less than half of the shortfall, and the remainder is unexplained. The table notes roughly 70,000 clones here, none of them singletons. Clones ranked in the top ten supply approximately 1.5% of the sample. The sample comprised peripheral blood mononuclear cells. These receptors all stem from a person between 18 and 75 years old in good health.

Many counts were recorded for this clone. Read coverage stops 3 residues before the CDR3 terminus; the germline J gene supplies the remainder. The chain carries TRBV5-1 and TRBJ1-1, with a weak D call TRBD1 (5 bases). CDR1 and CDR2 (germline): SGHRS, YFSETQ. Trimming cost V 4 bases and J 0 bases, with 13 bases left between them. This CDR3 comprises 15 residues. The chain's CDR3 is CASSPLAGMNTEAFF. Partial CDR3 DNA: TGCGCCAGCAGCCCCTTGGCAGGGATGAACACTGAA. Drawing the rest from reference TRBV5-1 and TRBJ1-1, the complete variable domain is KAGVTQTPRYLIKTRGQQVTLSCSPISGHRSVSWYQQTPGQGLQFLFEYFSETQRNKGNFPGRFSGRQFSNSRSEMNVSTLELGDSALYLCASSPLAGMNTEAFFGQGTRLTVV.

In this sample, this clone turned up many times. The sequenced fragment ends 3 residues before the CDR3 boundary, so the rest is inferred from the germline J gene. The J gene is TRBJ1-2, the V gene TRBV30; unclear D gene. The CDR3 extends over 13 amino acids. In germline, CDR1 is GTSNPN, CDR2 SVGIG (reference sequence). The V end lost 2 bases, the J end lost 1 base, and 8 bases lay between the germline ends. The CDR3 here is CAWSTRVNYGYTF. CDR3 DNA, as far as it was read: TGTGCCTGGAGTACCAGAGTTAACTATGGC.

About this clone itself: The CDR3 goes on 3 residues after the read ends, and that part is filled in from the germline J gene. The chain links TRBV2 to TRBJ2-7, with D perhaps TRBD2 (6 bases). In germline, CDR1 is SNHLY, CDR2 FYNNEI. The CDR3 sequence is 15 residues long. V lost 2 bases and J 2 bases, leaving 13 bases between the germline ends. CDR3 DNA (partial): TGTGCCAGCAGTGAAAGCCGGGGGATAACCTACGAG. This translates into CASSESRGITYE. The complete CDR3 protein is CASSESRGITYEQYF.

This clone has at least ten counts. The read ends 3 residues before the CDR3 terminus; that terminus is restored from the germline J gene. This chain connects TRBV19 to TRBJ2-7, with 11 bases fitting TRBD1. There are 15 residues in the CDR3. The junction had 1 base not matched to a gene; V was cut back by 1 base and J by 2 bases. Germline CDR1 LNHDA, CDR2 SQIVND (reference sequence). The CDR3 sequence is CASSIGTGGTYEQYF. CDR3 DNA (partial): TGTGCCAGTAGTATAGGGACAGGGGGCACCTACGAG.

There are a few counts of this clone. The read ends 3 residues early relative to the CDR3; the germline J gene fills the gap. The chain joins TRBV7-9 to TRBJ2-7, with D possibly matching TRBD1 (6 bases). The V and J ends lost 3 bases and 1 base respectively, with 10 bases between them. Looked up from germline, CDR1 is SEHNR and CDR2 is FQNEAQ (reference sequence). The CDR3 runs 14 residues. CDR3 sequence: CASSFGRGSYEQYF. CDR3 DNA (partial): TGTGCCAGCAGCTTCGGCAGGGGTTCCTACGAG.

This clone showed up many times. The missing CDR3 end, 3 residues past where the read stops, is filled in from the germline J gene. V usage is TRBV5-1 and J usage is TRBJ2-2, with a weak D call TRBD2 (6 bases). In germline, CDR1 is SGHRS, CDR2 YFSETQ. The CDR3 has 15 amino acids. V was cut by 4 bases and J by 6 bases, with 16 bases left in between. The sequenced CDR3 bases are TGCGCCAGCAGCCCGGAACGAGCTAGCGCCGGGGAG. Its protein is CASSPERASAGE. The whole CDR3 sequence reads CASSPERASAGELFF.

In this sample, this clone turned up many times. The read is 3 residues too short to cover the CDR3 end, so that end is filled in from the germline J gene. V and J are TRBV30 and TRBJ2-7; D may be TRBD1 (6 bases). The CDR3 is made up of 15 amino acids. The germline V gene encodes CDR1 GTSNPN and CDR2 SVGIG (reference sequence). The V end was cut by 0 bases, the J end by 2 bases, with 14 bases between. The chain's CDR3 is CAWSVQAGATYEQYF. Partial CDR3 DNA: TGTGCCTGGAGTGTACAGGCAGGGGCAACCTACGAG.

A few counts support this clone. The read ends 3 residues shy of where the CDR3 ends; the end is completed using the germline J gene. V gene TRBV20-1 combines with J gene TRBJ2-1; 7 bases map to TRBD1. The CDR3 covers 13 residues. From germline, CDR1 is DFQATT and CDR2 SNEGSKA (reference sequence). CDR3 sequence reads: CSGDRAPFNEQFF. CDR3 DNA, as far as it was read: TGCAGCGGGGACAGAGCGCCTTTCAATGAG.

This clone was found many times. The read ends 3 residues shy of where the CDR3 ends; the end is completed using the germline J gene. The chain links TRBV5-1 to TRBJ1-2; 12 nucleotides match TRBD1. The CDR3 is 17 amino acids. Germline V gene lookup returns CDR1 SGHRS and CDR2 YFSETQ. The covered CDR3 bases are TGCGCCAGCAGCTCTTCATCCGGGACAGGGGGCAATCGAGGC. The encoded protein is CASSSSSGTGGNRG. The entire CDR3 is CASSSSSGTGGNRGYTF. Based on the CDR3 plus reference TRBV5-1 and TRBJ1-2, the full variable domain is KAGVTQTPRYLIKTRGQQVTLSCSPISGHRSVSWYQQTPGQGLQFLFEYFSETQRNKGNFPGRFSGRQFSNSRSEMNVSTLELGDSALYLCASSSSSGTGGNRGYTFGSGTRLTVV.

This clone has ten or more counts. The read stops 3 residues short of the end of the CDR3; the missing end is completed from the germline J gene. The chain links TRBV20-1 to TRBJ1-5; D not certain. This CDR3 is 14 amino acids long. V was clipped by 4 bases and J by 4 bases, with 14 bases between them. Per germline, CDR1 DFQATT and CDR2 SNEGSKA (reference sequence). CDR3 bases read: TGCAGTGCTATCGAACAGCTACCTAATCAGCCC. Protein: CSAIEQLPNQP. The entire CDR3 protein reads CSAIEQLPNQPQHF.

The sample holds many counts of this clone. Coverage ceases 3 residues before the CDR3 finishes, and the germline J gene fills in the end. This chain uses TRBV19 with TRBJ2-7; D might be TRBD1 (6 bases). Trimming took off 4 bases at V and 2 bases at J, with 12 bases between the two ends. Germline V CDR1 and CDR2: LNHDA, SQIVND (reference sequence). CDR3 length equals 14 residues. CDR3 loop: CASSTSQGAYEQYF. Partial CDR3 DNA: TGTGCCAGTAGTACCTCACAGGGCGCCTACGAG.

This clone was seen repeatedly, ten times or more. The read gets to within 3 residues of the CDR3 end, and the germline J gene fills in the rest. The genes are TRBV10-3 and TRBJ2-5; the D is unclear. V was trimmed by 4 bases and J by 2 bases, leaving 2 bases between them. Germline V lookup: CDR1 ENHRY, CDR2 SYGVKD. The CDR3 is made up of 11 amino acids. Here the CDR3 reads CAISAQETQYF. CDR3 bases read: TGTGCCATCAGTGCGCAAGAGACC.

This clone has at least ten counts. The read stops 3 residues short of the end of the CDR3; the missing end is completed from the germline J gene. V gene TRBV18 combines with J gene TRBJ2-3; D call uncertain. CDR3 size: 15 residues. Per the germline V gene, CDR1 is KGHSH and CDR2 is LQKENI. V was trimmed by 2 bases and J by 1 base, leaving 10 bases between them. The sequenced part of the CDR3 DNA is TGTGCCAGCTCACCAGAACAGCCTGGCACAGATACG. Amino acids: CASSPEQPGTDT. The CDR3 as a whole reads CASSPEQPGTDTQYF.

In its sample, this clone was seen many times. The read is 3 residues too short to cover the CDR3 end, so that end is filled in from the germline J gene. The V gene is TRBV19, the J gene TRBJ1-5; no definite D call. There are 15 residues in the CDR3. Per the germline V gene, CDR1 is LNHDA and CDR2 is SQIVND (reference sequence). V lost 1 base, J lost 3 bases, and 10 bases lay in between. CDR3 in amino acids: CASSIGHGSNQPQHF. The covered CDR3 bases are TGTGCCAGTAGTATAGGGCACGGGTCCAATCAGCCC.